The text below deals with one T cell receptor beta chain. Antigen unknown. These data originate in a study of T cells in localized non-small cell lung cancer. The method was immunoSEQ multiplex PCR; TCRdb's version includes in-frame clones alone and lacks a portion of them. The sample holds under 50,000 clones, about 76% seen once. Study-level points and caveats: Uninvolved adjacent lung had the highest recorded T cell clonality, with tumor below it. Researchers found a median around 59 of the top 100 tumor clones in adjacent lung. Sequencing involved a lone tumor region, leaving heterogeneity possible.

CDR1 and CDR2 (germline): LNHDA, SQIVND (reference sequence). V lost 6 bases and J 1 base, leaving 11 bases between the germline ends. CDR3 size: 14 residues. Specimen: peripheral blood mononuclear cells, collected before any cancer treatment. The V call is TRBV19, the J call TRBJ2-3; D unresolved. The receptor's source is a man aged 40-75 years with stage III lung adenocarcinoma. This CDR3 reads CASRTAYGTDTQYF. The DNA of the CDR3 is TGTGCCAGTAGGACCGCCTACGGCACAGATACGCAGTATTTT.